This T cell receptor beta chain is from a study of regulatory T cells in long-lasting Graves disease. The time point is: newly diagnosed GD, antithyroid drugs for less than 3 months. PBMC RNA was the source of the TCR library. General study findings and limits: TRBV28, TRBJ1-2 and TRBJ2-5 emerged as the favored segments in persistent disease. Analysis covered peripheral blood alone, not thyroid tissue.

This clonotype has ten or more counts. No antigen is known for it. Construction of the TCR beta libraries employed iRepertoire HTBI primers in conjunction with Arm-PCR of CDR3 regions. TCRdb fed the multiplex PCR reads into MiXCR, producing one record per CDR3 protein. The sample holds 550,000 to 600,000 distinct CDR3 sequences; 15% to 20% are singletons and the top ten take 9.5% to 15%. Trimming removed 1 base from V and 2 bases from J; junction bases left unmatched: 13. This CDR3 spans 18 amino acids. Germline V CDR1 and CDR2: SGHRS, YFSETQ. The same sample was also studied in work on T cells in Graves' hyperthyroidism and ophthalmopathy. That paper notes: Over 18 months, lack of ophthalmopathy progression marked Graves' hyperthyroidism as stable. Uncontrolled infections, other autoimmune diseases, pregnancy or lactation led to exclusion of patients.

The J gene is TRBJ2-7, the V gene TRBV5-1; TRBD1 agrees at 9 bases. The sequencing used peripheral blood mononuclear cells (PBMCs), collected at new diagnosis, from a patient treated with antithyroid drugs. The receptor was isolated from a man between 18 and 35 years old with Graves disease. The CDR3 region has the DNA TGCGCCAGCAGCTTGCGTGCGGCAGGGACAGGGAATCCCTACGAGCAGTACTTC. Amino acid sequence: CASSLRAAGTGNPYEQYF.